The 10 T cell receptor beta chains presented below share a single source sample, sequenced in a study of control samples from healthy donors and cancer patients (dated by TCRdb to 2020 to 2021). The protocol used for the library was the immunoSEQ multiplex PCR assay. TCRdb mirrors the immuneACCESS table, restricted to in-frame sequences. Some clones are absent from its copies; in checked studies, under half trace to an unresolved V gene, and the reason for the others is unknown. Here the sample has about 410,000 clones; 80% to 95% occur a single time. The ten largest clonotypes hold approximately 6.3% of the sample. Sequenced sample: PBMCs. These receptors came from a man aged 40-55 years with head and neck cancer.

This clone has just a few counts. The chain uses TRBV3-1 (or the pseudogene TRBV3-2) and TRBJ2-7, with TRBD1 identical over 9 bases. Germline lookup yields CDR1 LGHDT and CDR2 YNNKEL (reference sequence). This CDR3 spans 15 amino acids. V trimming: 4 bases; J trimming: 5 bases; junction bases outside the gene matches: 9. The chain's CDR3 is CASSRSGTGSHEQYF. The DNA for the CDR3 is TGTGCCAGCAGCCGAAGCGGGACAGGGTCCCACGAGCAGTACTTC.

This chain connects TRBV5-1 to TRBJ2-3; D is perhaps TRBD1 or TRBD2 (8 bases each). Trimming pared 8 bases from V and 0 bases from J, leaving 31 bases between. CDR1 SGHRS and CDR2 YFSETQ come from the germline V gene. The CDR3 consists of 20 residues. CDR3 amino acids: CASSDRDGGEATSSTDTQYF. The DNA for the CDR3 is TGCGCCAGTTCGGACAGGGACGGGGGGGAAGCCACGTCTAGCACAGATACGCAGTATTTT.

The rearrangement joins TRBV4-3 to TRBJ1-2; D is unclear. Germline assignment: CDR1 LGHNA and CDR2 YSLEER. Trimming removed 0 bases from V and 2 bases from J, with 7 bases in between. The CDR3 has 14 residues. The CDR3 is CASSQEQHNYGYTF. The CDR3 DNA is TGCGCCAGCAGCCAAGAGCAGCACAACTATGGCTACACCTTC.

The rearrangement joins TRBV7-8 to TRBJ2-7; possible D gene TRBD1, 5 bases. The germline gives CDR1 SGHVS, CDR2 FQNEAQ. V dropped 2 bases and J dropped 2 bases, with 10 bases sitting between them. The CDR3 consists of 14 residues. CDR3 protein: CASSLNTGTYEQYF. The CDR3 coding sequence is TGTGCCAGCAGCTTAAACACAGGAACCTACGAGCAGTACTTC.

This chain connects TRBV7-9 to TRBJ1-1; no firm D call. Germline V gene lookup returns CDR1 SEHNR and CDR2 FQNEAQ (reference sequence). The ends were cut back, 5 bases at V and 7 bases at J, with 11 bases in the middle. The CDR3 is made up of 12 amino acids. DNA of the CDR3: TGTGCCAGCAGCCTCGGATCGGTTGAAGCTTTCTTT. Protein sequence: CASSLGSVEAFF.

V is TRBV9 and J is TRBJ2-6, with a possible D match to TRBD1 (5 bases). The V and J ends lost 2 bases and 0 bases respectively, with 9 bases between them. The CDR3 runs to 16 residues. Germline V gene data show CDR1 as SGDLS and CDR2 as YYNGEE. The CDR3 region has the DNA TGTGCCAGCAGCGTCGACAGTAGCTCTGGGGCCAACGTCCTGACTTTC. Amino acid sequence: CASSVDSSSGANVLTF. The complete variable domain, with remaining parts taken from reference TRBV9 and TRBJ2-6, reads DSGVTQTPKHLITATGQRVTLRCSPRSGDLSVYWYQQSLDQGLQFLIQYYNGEERAKGNILERFSAQQFPDLHSELNLSSLELGDSALYFCASSVDSSSGANVLTFGAGSRLTVL.

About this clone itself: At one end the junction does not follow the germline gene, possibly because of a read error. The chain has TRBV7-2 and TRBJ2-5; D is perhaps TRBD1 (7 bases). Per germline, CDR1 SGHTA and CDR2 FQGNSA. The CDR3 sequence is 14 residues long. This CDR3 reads CASSFYRGGEAQYF. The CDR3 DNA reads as TGTGCCAGCAGCTTTTACAGGGGAGGAGAGGCCCAGTACTTC.

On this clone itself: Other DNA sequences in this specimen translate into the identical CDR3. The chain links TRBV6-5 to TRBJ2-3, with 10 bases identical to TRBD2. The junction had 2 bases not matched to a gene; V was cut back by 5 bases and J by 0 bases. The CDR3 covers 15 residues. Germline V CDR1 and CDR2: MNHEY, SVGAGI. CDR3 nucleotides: TGTGCCAGCAGTCGGACTAGCGGAAGCACAGATACGCAGTATTTT. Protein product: CASSRTSGSTDTQYF.

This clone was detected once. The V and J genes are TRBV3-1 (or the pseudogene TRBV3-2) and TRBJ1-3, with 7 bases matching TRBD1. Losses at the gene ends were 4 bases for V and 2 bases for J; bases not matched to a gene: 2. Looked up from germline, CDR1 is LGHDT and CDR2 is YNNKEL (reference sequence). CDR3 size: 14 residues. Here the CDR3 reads CASSRQGTGNTIYF. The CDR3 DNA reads TGTGCCAGCAGCCGACAGGGTACTGGAAACACCATATATTTT.

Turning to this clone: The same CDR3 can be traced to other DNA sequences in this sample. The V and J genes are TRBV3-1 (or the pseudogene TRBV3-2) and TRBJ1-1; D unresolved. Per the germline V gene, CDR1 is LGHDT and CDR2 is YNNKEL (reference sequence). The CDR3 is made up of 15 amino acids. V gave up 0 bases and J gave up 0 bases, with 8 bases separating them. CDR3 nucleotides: TGTGCCAGCAGCCAAGATCCAGGTTTGAACACTGAAGCTTTCTTT. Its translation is CASSQDPGLNTEAFF.